Included here is one T cell receptor (beta chain) sequence, with context. Its matching antigen is unknown. These patients, aged 18 to 65, had recently diagnosed hyperthyroidism lasting under 2 months. Patients were excluded for uncontrolled infection, other autoimmune disease, pregnancy or lactation. This sample is part of a study of T cells in Graves' hyperthyroidism and ophthalmopathy. Points from the study as a whole: The model foresaw ophthalmopathy a median around 6.4 months prior to onset. Also found in blood were most expanded thyroid clonotypes above 0.001.

V was pared by 3 bases and J by 4 bases, with 6 bases of the junction left unmatched. The CDR3 extends over 15 amino acids. CDR1 is SGHVS and CDR2 is FQNEAQ in the germline V gene. RNA transcripts yielded amplified TCR beta CDR3 regions. The HTBI primer set served for first-round RT-PCR of the TCR CDR3. MiXCR, applied by TCRdb to the multiplex PCR reads, yields one record per CDR3 protein. Seen here are some 400,000 distinct CDR3 sequences, roughly 14% observed once, and the top ten hold more than 20%. The sequence derives from a man in his thirties or forties with Graves' hyperthyroidism that later progressed to Graves' ophthalmopathy. Material: blood. The chain has TRBV7-8 and TRBJ2-1; 7 nucleotides line up with TRBD2. CDR3 nucleotides: TGTGCCAGCAGCTTGGGCAGAGCGGGATACAATGAGCAGTTCTTC. Its protein is CASSLGRAGYNEQFF.